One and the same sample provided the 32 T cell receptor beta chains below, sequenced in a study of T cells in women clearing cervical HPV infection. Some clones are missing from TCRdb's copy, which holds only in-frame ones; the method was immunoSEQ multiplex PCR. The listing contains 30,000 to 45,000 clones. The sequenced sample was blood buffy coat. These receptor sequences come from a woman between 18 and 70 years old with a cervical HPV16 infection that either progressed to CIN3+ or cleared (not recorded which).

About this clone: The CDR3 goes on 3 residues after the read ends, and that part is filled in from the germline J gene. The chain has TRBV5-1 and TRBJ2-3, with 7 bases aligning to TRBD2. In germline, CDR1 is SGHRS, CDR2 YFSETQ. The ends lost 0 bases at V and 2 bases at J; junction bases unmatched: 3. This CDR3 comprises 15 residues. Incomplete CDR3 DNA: TGCGCCAGCAGCTTGGCGACTAGCTCCACAGATACG. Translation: CASSLATSSTDT. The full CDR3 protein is CASSLATSSTDTQYF.

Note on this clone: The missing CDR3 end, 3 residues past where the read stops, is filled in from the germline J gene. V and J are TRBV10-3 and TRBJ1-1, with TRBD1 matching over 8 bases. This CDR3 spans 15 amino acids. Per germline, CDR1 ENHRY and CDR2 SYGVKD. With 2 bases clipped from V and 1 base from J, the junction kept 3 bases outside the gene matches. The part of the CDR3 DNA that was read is TGTGCCATCAGTGAGGGACAGGGTGAGAACACTGAA. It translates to CAISEGQGENTE. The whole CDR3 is CAISEGQGENTEAFF.

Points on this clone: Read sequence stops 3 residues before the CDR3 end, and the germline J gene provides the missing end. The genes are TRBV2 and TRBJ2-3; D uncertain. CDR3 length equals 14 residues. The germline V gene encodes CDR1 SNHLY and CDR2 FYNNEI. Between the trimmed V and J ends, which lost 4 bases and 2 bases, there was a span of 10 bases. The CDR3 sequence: CASSVTDYTDTQYF. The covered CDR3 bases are TGTGCCAGCAGTGTTACAGATTACACAGATACG.

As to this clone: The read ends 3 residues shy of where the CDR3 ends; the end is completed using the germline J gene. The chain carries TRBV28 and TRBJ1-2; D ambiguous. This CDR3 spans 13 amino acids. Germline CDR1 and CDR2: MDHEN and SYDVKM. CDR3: CASSQTPPGGYTF. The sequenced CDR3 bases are TGTGCCAGCAGCCAAACACCACCCGGGGGC.

This CDR3 reads CSADRGRATGELFF. CDR3 bases read: TGCAGCGCCGACAGGGGAAGGGCAACCGGGGAG. The chain is built from TRBV29-1 and TRBJ2-2; 8 bases line up with TRBD1. The missing CDR3 end, 3 residues past where the read stops, is filled in from the germline J gene. Germline V gene lookup returns CDR1 SQVTM and CDR2 ANQGSEA. The junction had 9 bases not matched to a gene; V was cut back by 7 bases and J by 5 bases. The CDR3 is 14 amino acids.

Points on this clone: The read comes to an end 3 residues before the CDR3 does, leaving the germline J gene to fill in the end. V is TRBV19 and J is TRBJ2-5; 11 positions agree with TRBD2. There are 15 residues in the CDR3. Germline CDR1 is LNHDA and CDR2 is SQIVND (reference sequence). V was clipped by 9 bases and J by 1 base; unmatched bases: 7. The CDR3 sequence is CASKTSGDPQETQYF. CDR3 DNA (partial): TGTGCCAGCAAGACTAGCGGGGACCCCCAAGAGACC.

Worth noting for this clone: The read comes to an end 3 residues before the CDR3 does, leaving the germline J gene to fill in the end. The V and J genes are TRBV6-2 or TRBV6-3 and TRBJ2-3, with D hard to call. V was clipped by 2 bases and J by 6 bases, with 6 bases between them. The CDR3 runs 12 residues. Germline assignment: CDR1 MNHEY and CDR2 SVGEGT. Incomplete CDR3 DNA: TGTGCCAGCAGTTACAGGTGGGATACG. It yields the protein CASSYRWDT. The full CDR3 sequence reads CASSYRWDTQYF.

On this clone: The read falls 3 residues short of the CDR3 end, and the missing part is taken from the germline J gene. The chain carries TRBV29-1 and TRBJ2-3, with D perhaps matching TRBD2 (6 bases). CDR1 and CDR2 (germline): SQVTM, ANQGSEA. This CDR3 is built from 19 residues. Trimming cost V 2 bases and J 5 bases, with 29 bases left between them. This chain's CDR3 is CSVEKPSRSGGATGDTQYF. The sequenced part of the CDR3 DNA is TGCAGCGTTGAAAAGCCTAGCAGGAGCGGCGGGGCAACTGGAGATACG.

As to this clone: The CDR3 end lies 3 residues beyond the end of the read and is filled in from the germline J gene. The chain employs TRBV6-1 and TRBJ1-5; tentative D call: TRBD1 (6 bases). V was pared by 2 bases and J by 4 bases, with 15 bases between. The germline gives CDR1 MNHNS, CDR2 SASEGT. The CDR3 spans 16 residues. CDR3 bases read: TGTGCCAGCAGTGAAAGGACAGCCGACAAAAATCAGCCC. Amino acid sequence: CASSERTADKNQP. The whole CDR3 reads CASSERTADKNQPQHF.

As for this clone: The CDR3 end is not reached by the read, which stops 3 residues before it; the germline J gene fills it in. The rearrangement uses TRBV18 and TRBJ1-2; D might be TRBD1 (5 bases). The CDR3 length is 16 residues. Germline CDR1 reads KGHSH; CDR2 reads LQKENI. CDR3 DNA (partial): TGTGCCAGCTCACGGGGACTAGCGGGAGATGGGAATGAC. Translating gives CASSRGLAGDGND. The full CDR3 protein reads CASSRGLAGDGNDYTF.

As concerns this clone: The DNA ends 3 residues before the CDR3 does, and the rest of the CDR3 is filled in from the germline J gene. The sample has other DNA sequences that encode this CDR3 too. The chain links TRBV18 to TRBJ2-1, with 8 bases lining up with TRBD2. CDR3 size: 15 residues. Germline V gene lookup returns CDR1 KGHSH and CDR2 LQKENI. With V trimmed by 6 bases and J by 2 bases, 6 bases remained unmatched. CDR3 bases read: TGTGCCAGCTCCCCAAGCGGGAGCGCCTACAATGAG. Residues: CASSPSGSAYNE. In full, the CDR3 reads CASSPSGSAYNEQFF.

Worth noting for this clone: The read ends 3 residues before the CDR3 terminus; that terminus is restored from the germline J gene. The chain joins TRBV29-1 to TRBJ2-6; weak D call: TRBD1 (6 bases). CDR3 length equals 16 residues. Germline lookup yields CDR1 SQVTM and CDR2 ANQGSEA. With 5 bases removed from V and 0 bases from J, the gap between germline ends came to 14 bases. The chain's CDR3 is CSVTRDTDSGANVLTF. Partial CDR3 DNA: TGCAGCGTTACCCGGGACACAGACTCTGGGGCCAACGTC.

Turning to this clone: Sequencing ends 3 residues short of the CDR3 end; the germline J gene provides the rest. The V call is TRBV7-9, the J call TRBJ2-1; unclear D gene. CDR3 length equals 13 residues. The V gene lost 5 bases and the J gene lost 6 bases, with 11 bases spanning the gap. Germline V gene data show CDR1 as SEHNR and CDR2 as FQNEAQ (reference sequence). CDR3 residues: CASSPDVVNEQFF. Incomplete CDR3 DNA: TGTGCCAGCAGCCCCGATGTAGTCAATGAG.

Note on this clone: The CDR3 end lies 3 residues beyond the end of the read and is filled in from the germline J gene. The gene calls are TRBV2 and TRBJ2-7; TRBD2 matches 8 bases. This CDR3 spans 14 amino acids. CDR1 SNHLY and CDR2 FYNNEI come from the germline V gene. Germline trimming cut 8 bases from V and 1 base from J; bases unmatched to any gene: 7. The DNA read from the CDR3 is TGTGCCAGCTCGTACGGGAGGGGTTCCTACGAG. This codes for CASSYGRGSYE. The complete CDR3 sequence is CASSYGRGSYEQYF.

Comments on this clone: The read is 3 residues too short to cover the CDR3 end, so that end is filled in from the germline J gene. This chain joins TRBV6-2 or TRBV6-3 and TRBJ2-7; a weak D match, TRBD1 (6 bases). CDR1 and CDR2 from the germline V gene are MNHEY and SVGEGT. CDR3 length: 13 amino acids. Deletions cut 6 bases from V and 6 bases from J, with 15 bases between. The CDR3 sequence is CASSDPGAREQYF. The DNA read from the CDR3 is TGTGCCAGCAGCGACCCAGGGGCTCGCGAG.

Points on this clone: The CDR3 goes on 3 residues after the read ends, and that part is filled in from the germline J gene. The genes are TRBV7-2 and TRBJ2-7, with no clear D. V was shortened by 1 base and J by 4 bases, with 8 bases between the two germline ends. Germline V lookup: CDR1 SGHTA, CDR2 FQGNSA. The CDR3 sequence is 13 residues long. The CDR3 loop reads CASSLVVAYEQYF. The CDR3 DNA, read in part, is TGTGCCAGCAGCTTAGTAGTCGCTTACGAG.

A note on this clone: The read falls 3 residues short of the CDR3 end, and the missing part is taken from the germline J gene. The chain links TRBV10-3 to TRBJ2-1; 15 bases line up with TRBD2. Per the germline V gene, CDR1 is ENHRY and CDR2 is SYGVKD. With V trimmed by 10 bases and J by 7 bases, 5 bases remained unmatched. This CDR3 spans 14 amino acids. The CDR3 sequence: CATGLAGGRNEQFF. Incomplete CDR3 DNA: TGTGCCACAGGACTAGCGGGGGGGCGGAATGAG.

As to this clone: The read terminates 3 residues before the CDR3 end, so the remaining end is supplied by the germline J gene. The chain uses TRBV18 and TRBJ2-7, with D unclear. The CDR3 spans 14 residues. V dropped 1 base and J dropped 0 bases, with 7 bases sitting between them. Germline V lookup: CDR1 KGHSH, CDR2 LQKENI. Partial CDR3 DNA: TGTGCCAGCTCACCACGGGCAGGCTCCTACGAG. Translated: CASSPRAGSYE. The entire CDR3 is CASSPRAGSYEQYF.

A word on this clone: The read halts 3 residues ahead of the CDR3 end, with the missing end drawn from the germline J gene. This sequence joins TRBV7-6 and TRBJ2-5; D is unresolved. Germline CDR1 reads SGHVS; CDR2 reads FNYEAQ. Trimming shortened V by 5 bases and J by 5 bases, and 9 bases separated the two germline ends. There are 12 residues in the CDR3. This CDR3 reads CASSRAAETQYF. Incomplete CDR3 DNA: TGTGCCAGCAGCCGCGCAGCGGAGACC.

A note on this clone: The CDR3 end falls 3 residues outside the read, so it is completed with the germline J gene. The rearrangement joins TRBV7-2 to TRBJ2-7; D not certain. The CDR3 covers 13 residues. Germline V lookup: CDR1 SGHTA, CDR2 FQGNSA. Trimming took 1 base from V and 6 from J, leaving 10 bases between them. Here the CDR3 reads CASSLDLSGEQYF. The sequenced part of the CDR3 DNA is TGTGCCAGCAGCTTAGATCTGTCGGGCGAG.

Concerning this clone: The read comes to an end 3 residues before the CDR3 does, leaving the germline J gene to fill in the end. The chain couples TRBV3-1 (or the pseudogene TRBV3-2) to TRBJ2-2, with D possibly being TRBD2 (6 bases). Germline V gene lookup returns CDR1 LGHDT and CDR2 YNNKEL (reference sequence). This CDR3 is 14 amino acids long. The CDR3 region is CASSPRAGNEKLFF. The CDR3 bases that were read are TGTGCCAGCAGCCCGAGGGCGGGGAATGAAAAG.

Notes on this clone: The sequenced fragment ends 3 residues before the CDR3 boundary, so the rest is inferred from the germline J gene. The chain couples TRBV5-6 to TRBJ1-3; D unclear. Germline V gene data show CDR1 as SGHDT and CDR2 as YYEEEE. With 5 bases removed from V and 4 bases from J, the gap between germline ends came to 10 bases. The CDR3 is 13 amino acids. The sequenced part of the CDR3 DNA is TGTGCCAGCAGTTCAGGCTCCGGAAACACC. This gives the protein CASSSGSGNT. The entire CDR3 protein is CASSSGSGNTIYF.

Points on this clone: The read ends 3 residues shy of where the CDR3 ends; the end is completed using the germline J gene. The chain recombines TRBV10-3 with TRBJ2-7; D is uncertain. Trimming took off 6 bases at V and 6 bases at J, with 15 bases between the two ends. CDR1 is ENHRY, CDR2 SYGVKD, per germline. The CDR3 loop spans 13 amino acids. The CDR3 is CAISPVLGSEQYF. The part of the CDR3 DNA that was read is TGTGCCATCAGCCCAGTGCTAGGCTCCGAG.

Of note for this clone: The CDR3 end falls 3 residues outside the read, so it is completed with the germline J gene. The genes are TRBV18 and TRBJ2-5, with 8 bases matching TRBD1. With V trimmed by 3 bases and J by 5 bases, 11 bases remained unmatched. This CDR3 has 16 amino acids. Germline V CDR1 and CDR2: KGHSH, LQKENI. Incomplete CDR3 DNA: TGTGCCAGCTCACCCAGGGGGCAGGGCCCCCGGGAGACC. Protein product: CASSPRGQGPRET. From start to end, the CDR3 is CASSPRGQGPRETQYF. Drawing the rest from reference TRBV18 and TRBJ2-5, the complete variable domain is NAGVMQNPRHLVRRRGQEARLRCSPMKGHSHVYWYRQLPEEGLKFMVYLQKENIIDESGMPKERFSAEFPKEGPSILRIQQVVRGDSAAYFCASSPRGQGPRETQYFGPGTRLLVL.

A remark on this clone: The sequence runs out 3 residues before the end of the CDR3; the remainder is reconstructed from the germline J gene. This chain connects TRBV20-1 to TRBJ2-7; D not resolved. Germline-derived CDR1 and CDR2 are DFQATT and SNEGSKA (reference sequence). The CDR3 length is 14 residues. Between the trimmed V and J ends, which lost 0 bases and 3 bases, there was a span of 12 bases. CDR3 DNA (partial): TGCAGTGCTAGAGATCAAAGGGTAGGCTACGAG. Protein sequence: CSARDQRVGYE. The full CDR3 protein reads CSARDQRVGYEQYF.

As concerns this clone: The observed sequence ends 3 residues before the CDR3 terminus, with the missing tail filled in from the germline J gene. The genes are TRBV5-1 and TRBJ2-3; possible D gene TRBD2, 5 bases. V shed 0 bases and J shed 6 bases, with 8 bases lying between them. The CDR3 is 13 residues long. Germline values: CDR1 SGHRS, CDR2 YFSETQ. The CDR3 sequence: CASSLESGDTQYF. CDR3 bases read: TGCGCCAGCAGCTTGGAGTCGGGGGATACG.

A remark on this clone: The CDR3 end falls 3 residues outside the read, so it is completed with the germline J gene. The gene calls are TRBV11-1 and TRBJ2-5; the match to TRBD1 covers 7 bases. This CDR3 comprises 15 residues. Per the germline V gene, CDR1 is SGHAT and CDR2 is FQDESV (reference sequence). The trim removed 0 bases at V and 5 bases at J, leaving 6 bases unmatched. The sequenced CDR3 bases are TGTGCCAGCAGCTTAGCGAGGGGGCGCCGGGAGACC. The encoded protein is CASSLARGRRET. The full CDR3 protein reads CASSLARGRRETQYF.

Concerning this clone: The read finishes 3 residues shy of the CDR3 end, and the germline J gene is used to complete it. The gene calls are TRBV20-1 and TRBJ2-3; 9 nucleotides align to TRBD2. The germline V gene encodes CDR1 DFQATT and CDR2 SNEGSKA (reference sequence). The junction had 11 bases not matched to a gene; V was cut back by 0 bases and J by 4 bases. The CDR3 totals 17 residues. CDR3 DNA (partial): TGCAGTGCTAGAGAAATCTTTCAAGCGGGAGGTCCAGATACG. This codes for CSAREIFQAGGPDT. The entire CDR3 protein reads CSAREIFQAGGPDTQYF.

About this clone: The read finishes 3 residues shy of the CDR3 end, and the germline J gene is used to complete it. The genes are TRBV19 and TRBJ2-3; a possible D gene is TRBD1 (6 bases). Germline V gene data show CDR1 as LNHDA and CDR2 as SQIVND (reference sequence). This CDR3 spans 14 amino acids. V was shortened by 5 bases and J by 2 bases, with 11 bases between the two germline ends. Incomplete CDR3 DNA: TGTGCCAGTAGTCCCAGGGGAACCACAGATACG. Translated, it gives CASSPRGTTDT. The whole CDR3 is CASSPRGTTDTQYF.

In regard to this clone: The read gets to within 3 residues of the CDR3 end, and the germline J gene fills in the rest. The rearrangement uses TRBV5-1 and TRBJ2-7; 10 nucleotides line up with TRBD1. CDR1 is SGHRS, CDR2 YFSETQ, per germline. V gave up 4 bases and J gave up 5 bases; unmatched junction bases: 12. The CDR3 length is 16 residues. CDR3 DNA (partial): TGCGCCAGCAGCCACCTTGAGGGGACAGGGGAAGACGAG. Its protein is CASSHLEGTGEDE. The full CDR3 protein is CASSHLEGTGEDEQYF. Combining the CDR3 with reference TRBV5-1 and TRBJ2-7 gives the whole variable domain KAGVTQTPRYLIKTRGQQVTLSCSPISGHRSVSWYQQTPGQGLQFLFEYFSETQRNKGNFPGRFSGRQFSNSRSEMNVSTLELGDSALYLCASSHLEGTGEDEQYFGPGTRLTVT.

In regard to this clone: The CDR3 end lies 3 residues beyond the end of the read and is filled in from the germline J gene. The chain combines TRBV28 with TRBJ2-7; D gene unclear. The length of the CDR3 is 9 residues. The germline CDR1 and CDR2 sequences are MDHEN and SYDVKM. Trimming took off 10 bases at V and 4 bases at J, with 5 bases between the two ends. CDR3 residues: CAIGYEQYF. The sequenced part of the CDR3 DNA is TGTGCCATCGGGTACGAG.

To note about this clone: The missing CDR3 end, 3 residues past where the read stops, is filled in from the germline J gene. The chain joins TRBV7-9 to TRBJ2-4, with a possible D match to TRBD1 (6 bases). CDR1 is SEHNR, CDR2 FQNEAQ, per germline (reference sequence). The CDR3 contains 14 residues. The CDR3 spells CASSLEGRGDGQYF. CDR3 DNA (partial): TGTGCCAGCAGCTTAGAGGGCAGGGGAGACGGT.